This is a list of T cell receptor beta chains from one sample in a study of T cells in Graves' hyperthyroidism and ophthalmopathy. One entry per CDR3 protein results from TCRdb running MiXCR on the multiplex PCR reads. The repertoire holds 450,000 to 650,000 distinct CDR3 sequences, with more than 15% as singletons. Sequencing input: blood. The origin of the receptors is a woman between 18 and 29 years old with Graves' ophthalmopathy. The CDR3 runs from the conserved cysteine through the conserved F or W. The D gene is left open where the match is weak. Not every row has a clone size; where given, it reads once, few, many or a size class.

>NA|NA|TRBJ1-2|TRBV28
TGTGCCAGCAGTTCATTTGGGGGTACGGGTCCGGGGGGCTACACCTTC
CASSSFGGTGPGGYTF
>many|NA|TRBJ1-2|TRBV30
TGTGCCTGGAGTCTTAGAGTTAACTATGGCTACACCTTC
CAWSLRVNYGYTF
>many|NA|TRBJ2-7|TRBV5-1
TGCGCCAGCAGCTTGGTTCGCGGGGAGTTTGCGGACGAGCAGTACTTC
CASSLVRGEFADEQYF
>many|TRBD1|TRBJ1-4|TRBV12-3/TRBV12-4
TGTGCCAGCAGTTCTCCGGGACAGGGGGCTGAAAAACTGTTTTTT
CASSSPGQGAEKLFF
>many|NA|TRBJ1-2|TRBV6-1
TGTGCCAGCTCCCAGGGGAACTATGGCTACACCTTC
CASSQGNYGYTF
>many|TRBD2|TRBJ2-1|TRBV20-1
TGCAGTGCTAGAAATCCGGCGGACCGGACTAGCGGGGGCTACAATGAGCAGTTCTTC
CSARNPADRTSGGYNEQFF
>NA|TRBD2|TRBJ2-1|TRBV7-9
TGTGCCAGCAGCTGGACTAGCGGGAGGACCGGTCAGTTCTTC
CASSWTSGRTGQFF
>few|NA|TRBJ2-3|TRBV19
TGTGCCAGTAGTATTTGGGCGGCGAGGGGCACAGATACGCAGTATTTT
CASSIWAARGTDTQYF
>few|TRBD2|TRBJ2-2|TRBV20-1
TGCAGTGCTAGAGGTCCAGCGGGGGACACCGGGGAGCTGTTTTTT
CSARGPAGDTGELFF
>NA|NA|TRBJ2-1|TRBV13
TGTGCCAGCGGCAAACTGGACGGGTCCTACAATGAGCAGTTCTTC
CASGKLDGSYNEQFF
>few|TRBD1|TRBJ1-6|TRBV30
TGTGCCTGGAGTGGACAGGGGAATTCACCCCTCCACTTT
CAWSGQGNSPLHF
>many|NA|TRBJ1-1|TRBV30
TGTGCCTGGAGTCGCCCCCCTGGACAGCTTAACACTGAAGCTTTCTTT
CAWSRPPGQLNTEAFF
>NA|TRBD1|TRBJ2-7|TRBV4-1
TGCGCCAGCAGCCAGTCTCCGGGACAGGGTACCTACGAGCAGTACTTC
CASSQSPGQGTYEQYF
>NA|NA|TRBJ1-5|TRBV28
TGTGCCAGCAGAGATGGGTCGGGGGTGGGTCAGCCCCAGCATTTT
CASRDGSGVGQPQHF